These 25 T cell receptor beta chains were sequenced from one sample in a study of T-cell reconstitution after alpha-beta-depleted transplantation in children. The TCRbeta library incorporated unique molecular identifiers. TCRdb reprocessed the PCR reads with MiXCR, giving one entry per CDR3 protein. The sample contains 600,000 or so distinct CDR3 sequences, under 25% of which appear only once. This sample comprised PBMCs, mostly from graft donor cells, obtained 360 days after TCRalphabeta/CD19-depleted stem cell transplant. The receptors stem from a boy less than two years old who had a stem cell transplant for acute myeloid leukemia, so the T cells may come from the graft donor.

V gene TRBV7-2 combines with J gene TRBJ2-2; 7 bases agree with TRBD1. Per the germline V gene, CDR1 is SGHTA and CDR2 is FQGNSA. The CDR3 is made up of 15 amino acids. The V segment lost 0 bases and the J segment 7 bases; nucleotides outside the gene matches: 5. CDR3 sequence reads: CASSLADRAIGELFF. The DNA for the CDR3 is TGTGCCAGCAGCTTAGCCGACAGGGCGATCGGGGAGCTGTTTTTT.

This clonotype has at least ten counts. The chain combines TRBV9 with TRBJ2-2; TRBD1 aligns across 8 bases. The CDR3 is 17 residues long. Germline-derived CDR1 and CDR2 are SGDLS and YYNGEE. After removal of 4 bases from V and 4 bases from J, the junction contained 12 bases not matched to a gene. The DNA of the CDR3 is TGTGCCAGCAGCCTGGGGTCGGGGACAGGAGTCACCGGGGAGCTGTTTTTT. Translation: CASSLGSGTGVTGELFF. The variable domain in full, with the rest retrieved from reference TRBV9 and TRBJ2-2, is DSGVTQTPKHLITATGQRVTLRCSPRSGDLSVYWYQQSLDQGLQFLIQYYNGEERAKGNILERFSAQQFPDLHSELNLSSLELGDSALYFCASSLGSGTGVTGELFFGEGSRLTVL.

The gene calls are TRBV30 and TRBJ2-7, with a weak D call TRBD1 (5 bases). Deletions cut 0 bases from V and 4 bases from J, with 13 bases between. Germline CDR1 GTSNPN, CDR2 SVGIG (reference sequence). CDR3 size: 14 residues. The CDR3 nucleotides are TGTGCCTGGAGTGTACGAAGACAGAGATACGAGCAGTACTTC. Protein sequence: CAWSVRRQRYEQYF.

The V gene is TRBV28, the J gene TRBJ2-6; the D gene is possibly TRBD2 (5 bases). V was cut by 3 bases and J by 0 bases, with 9 bases left in between. The CDR3 is 16 residues long. Germline V gene sequence: CDR1 MDHEN, CDR2 SYDVKM. CDR3 sequence (DNA): TGTGCCAGCAGTTTTTGGAGGAGCTCTGGGGCCAACGTCCTGACTTTC. Its protein is CASSFWRSSGANVLTF.

This clonotype was seen ten or more times. The genes are TRBV6-5 and TRBJ1-6; D gene ambiguous. The CDR3 extends over 11 amino acids. Germline-derived CDR1 and CDR2 are MNHEY and SVGAGI. Trimming shortened V by 6 bases and J by 11 bases, and 8 bases separated the two germline ends. The CDR3 DNA reads TGTGCCAGCAGGACCCAACCACCCCTCCACTTT. This translates into CASRTQPPLHF.

V and J are TRBV6-5 and TRBJ2-5; no firm D call. CDR3 length equals 13 residues. CDR1 and CDR2 from the germline V gene are MNHEY and SVGAGI. Trimming pared 2 bases from V and 5 bases from J, leaving 9 bases between. CDR3 residues: CASSYNAWETQYF. CDR3 DNA: TGTGCCAGCAGTTACAACGCGTGGGAGACCCAGTACTTC.

This rearrangement joins TRBV20-1 to TRBJ2-5; TRBD1 might be the D (5 bases). CDR3 length equals 12 residues. V lost 8 bases and J lost 3, with 13 bases in between. Per germline, CDR1 DFQATT and CDR2 SNEGSKA (reference sequence). The chain's CDR3 is CSYSVREETQYF. The CDR3 region has the DNA TGCAGTTACTCGGTCAGGGAAGAGACCCAGTACTTC.

The rearrangement joins TRBV20-1 to TRBJ1-6; D gene unclear. Looked up from germline, CDR1 is DFQATT and CDR2 is SNEGSKA (reference sequence). The CDR3 length is 12 residues. Trimming removed 6 bases from V and 6 bases from J, with 9 bases in between. For the CDR3, the DNA is TGCAGTGCCCGACGGCCTAATTCACCCCTCCACTTT. It yields the protein CSARRPNSPLHF.

The chain combines TRBV29-1 with TRBJ1-4; 7 bases line up with TRBD1. Germline V CDR1 and CDR2: SQVTM, ANQGSEA. With V trimmed by 2 bases and J by 8 bases, 8 bases remained unmatched. This CDR3 spans 14 amino acids. CDR3 region: CSVESLSGGEKLFF. In nucleotides, the CDR3 is TGCAGCGTTGAATCCTTATCAGGGGGGGAAAAACTGTTTTTT.

The table lists this clonotype with a few counts. This rearrangement joins TRBV20-1 to TRBJ2-5; TRBD1 matches 7 bases. The V segment lost 1 base and the J segment 2 bases; nucleotides outside the gene matches: 7. The CDR3 length is 15 residues. Germline V lookup: CDR1 DFQATT, CDR2 SNEGSKA (reference sequence). CDR3 region: CSARGALQGQETQYF. The CDR3 DNA reads as TGCAGTGCTAGAGGTGCCTTACAGGGGCAAGAGACCCAGTACTTC.

J is TRBJ2-4 and V is TRBV12-3 or TRBV12-4; the D is unclear. This CDR3 has 11 amino acids. Trimming left V 5 bases short and J 7 bases short, with 6 bases between. The CDR3 coding sequence is TGTGCCAGCAGTAACCTTAACATTCAGTACTTC. Amino acid sequence: CASSNLNIQYF.

In its sample, this clonotype was seen many times. The rearrangement joins TRBV6-2 or TRBV6-3 to TRBJ2-1; 7 nucleotides align to TRBD1. The V gene end was trimmed by 4 bases and the J gene end by 4 bases; junction bases not matched to a gene: 4. The CDR3 is 14 residues long. In germline, CDR1 is MNHEY, CDR2 SVGEGT. CDR3 DNA: TGTGCCAGCAGTTCCAAGGGGGCTTACAATGAGCAGTTCTTC. Translation: CASSSKGAYNEQFF.

This clonotype has more than one count but fewer than ten. This rearrangement joins TRBV12-3 or TRBV12-4 to TRBJ2-4; D unclear. With 4 bases removed from V and 6 bases from J, the gap between germline ends came to 7 bases. This CDR3 is built from 12 residues. The CDR3 nucleotides read TGTGCCAGCAGTTCGAGCAGAAACATTCAGTACTTC. Translating it yields CASSSSRNIQYF.

Only a few counts were recorded for this clonotype. A read error may produce the germline difference seen at one junction end. The chain joins TRBV20-1 to TRBJ1-2; tentatively, D is TRBD1 (5 bases). Germline-derived CDR1 and CDR2 are DFQATT and SNEGSKA (reference sequence). This CDR3 comprises 15 residues. The CDR3 DNA reads as TGCAGTGCCAGAGGTGGGTGGGGGGAGGACTATGGCTACACCTTC. As protein: CSARGGWGEDYGYTF.

This clonotype was picked up many times. The chain recombines TRBV7-2 with TRBJ2-3; no reliable D call. This CDR3 is built from 14 residues. Germline CDR1 and CDR2: SGHTA and FQGNSA. V lost 1 base to trimming and J lost 6 bases, with 11 bases between them. This CDR3 reads CASSLVGFGDTQYF. CDR3 DNA sequence: TGTGCCAGCAGCTTAGTCGGGTTTGGGGATACGCAGTATTTT.

The V gene is TRBV12-3 or TRBV12-4, the J gene TRBJ2-1; no clear D. V was shortened by 0 bases and J by 8 bases, with 11 bases between the two germline ends. The CDR3 is made up of 14 amino acids. The CDR3 DNA sequence: TGTGCCAGCAGTTTAGCGGCCAACAATGATGAGCAGTTCTTC. Translation: CASSLAANNDEQFF.

This sequence joins TRBV20-1 and TRBJ1-3, with 8 bases aligning to TRBD1. There are 17 residues in the CDR3. V was clipped by 1 base and J by 3 bases; unmatched bases: 11. The V gene's germline CDR1 is DFQATT and CDR2 SNEGSKA (reference sequence). The CDR3 reads CSARGLIQGVSGNTIYF. DNA of the CDR3: TGCAGTGCTAGAGGACTCATACAGGGGGTTAGTGGAAACACCATATATTTT.

This clonotype turned up a few times. The chain joins TRBV20-1 to TRBJ2-1; D uncertain. The CDR3 covers 14 residues. The germline V and J ends were trimmed by 3 bases and 10 bases, with 19 bases remaining between them. The germline V gene has CDR1 DFQATT and CDR2 SNEGSKA (reference sequence). CDR3 sequence reads: CSASPLSWSREQFF. DNA for the CDR3: TGCAGTGCTAGTCCCCTCTCTTGGAGTAGAGAGCAGTTCTTC.

This clonotype was observed many times. The V gene is TRBV13, the J gene TRBJ2-1; D not certain. The CDR3 contains 14 residues. Trimming pared 2 bases from V and 0 bases from J, leaving 5 bases between. Germline lookup yields CDR1 PRHDT and CDR2 FYEKMQ (reference sequence). CDR3 loop: CASSLRRSYNEQFF. Here the CDR3 DNA reads TGTGCCAGCAGCTTAAGGCGCTCCTACAATGAGCAGTTCTTC. The full variable domain, completed using reference TRBV13 and TRBJ2-1, is AAGVIQSPRHLIKEKRETATLKCYPIPRHDTVYWYQQGPGQDPQFLISFYEKMQSDKGSIPDRFSAQQFSDYHSELNMSSLELGDSALYFCASSLRRSYNEQFFGPGTRLTVL.

This clonotype was detected ten times or more. V and J are TRBV20-1 and TRBJ1-5; unclear D gene. The V gene lost 6 bases and the J gene lost 3 bases, with 6 bases spanning the gap. The CDR3 covers 11 residues. Germline V gene data show CDR1 as DFQATT and CDR2 as SNEGSKA (reference sequence). This CDR3 is CSAGPNQPQHF. CDR3 DNA: TGCAGTGCAGGGCCCAATCAGCCCCAGCATTTT.

This clonotype was counted at least ten times. V is TRBV20-1 and J is TRBJ2-5; 8 bases map to TRBD2. V gave up 6 bases and J gave up 2 bases; unmatched junction bases: 11. This CDR3 has 15 amino acids. Germline-derived CDR1 and CDR2 are DFQATT and SNEGSKA (reference sequence). The CDR3 sequence: CSANHGTRVQETQYF. The CDR3 coding sequence is TGCAGTGCAAACCACGGGACTAGAGTACAAGAGACCCAGTACTTC.

This chain connects TRBV7-2 to TRBJ1-1; D is perhaps TRBD1 (6 bases). The CDR3 consists of 14 residues. The V end was cut by 5 bases, the J end by 1 base, with 11 bases between. The germline CDR1 and CDR2 sequences are SGHTA and FQGNSA. CDR3 nucleotide sequence: TGTGCCAGCAGCCCACAACAGGGGAACACTGAAGCTTTCTTT. This encodes CASSPQQGNTEAFF.

V and J are TRBV7-6 and TRBJ2-5; a weak D match, TRBD1 (7 bases). Germline CDR1 SGHVS, CDR2 FNYEAQ. The CDR3 has 17 residues. V lost 4 bases to trimming and J lost 0 bases, with 18 bases between them. CDR3 amino acids: CASSSPRGTVYQETQYF. CDR3 DNA: TGTGCCAGCAGCTCCCCTCGGGGGACAGTGTACCAAGAGACCCAGTACTTC.

The rearrangement joins TRBV7-9 to TRBJ2-7; D tentatively fits TRBD1 or TRBD2 (5 bases each). Trimming took off 5 bases at V and 6 bases at J, with 23 bases between the two ends. CDR1 SEHNR and CDR2 FQNEAQ come from the germline V gene (reference sequence). CDR3 length equals 16 residues. Here the CDR3 reads CASSPNPGEGTREQYF. The CDR3 coding sequence is TGTGCCAGCAGCCCTAATCCCGGGGAAGGGACGCGCGAGCAGTACTTC.

The V and J genes are TRBV18 and TRBJ1-1, with 7 bases aligning to TRBD1. Germline V gives CDR1 KGHSH, CDR2 LQKENI. J gave up 3 bases and V 3 bases, and 7 bases lay outside the gene matches. This CDR3 has 15 amino acids. The CDR3, as DNA: TGTGCCAGCTCACCCCTCGACAGGGCGGACACTGAAGCTTTCTTT. As protein: CASSPLDRADTEAFF.